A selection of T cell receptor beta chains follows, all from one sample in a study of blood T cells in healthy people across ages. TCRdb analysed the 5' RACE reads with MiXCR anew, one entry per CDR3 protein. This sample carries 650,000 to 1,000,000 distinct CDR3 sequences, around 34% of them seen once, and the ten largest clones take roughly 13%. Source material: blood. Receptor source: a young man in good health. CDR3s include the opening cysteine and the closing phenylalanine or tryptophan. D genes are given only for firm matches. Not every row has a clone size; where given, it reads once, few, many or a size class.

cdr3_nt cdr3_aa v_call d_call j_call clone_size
TGTGCCAGCAAATTTACCGGCGGGAACACTGAAGCTTTCTTT CASKFTGGNTEAFF TRBV6-2/TRBV6-3 . TRBJ1-1 few
TGCGCCAGCAGCCTGATAGCCAGTCAAGAGACCCAGTACTTC CASSLIASQETQYF TRBV5-1 . TRBJ2-5 .
TGTGCCAGCAGCTACTCTCTCACCCAGGAGACCCAGTACTTC CASSYSLTQETQYF TRBV7-9 . TRBJ2-5 few
TGTGCCAGCAGTCCCCTGTACTTC CASSPLYF TRBV2 . TRBJ2-5 .
TGTGCCAGCAGAATATTCCAGGCCGCCCAGGAGACTGAAGCTTTCTTT CASRIFQAAQETEAFF TRBV4-2 . TRBJ1-1 .
TGTGCCAGCAGCCCTATGGGACAGGGCGGGGAAAAACTGTTTTTT CASSPMGQGGEKLFF TRBV5-6 TRBD1 TRBJ1-4 .
TGCGCCAGCAGCTCACGACAGGGGGCTAGTGAGCAGTTCTTC CASSSRQGASEQFF TRBV5-1 TRBD1 TRBJ2-1 few
TGTGCCAGCAGTTACGCGGTTTGGCGTGGCTACACCTTC CASSYAVWRGYTF TRBV6-2/TRBV6-3 . TRBJ1-2 .
TGTGCCAGCAGCCCTCGGGAAGGGGGTCAAGATACGCAGTATTTT CASSPREGGQDTQYF TRBV7-3 . TRBJ2-3 many
TGTGCCAGTAGTATGGAGGGGAGCGGAGCAGATACGCAGTATTTT CASSMEGSGADTQYF TRBV19 . TRBJ2-3 .
TGCAGTGCTAGGGGCAGGGGAAACACTGAAGCTTTCTTT CSARGRGNTEAFF TRBV20-1 . TRBJ1-1 .
TGTGCCAGCAGCTCCACCTTACGCTCCTACAATGAGCAGTTCTTC CASSSTLRSYNEQFF TRBV7-9 . TRBJ2-1 few
TGTGCCAGCAGATATCGGGACAATCATGGCTACACCTTC CASRYRDNHGYTF TRBV25-1 . TRBJ1-2 .
TGTGCCAGCAGCCAAGGACAGGGAACCGGAAGCACCATATATTTT CASSQGQGTGSTIYF TRBV6-6 TRBD1 TRBJ1-3 .
TGCGCCAGCAGCCAAGATCCCCAGGGGGGGGGTGAGCAGTACTTC CASSQDPQGGGEQYF TRBV4-1 . TRBJ2-5 .
TGTGCCAGCAGTTCTCTAAGCGGGGGAGGGGCAGATACGCAGTATTTT CASSSLSGGGADTQYF TRBV12-3/TRBV12-4 TRBD2 TRBJ2-3 .
TGTGCCAGCAGCGCCACTAGGGGGCATGAGCAGTTCTTC CASSATRGHEQFF TRBV4-2 TRBD1 TRBJ2-1 .
TGTGCCAGCAGCTTACAAGGGAAGGACACTGAAGCTTTCTTT CASSLQGKDTEAFF TRBV7-6 . TRBJ1-1 few
TGTGCCAGCAGTTTGCTAGGGGGGACCAACTATGGCTACACCTTC CASSLLGGTNYGYTF TRBV27 . TRBJ1-2 many
TGTGCCGGCAGCTTAGCGCAGGGGCGCCACAATGAGCAGTTCTTC CAGSLAQGRHNEQFF TRBV7-2 . TRBJ2-1 .
TGCGCCAGCCGACCTCTGACAGGGGGCGCGAGCAATGAGCAGTTCTTC CASRPLTGGASNEQFF TRBV5-1 TRBD1 TRBJ2-1 .
TGTGCCAGCAGCTTAGAGGGGTGGGGCATTCAGTACTTC CASSLEGWGIQYF TRBV7-2 . TRBJ2-4 .
TGTGCCACCAGCAGAGACTCTTTAGCGTCAGATACGCAGTATTTT CATSRDSLASDTQYF TRBV15 . TRBJ2-3 .
TGTGCCAGCAGTCTCGGACAGGGGGCGCCGTCTGAAGCTTTCTTT CASSLGQGAPSEAFF TRBV12-3/TRBV12-4 TRBD1 TRBJ1-1 .
TGTGCCAGCAGTGACTCCCTGAGGGGCCGAGGCTATGGCTACACCTTC CASSDSLRGRGYGYTF TRBV27 . TRBJ1-2 few
TGTGCCAGCGGGCAGCTTTGGGAGCAGTACTTC CASGQLWEQYF TRBV6-2/TRBV6-3 . TRBJ2-4 few
TGCAGTGCTATCGACCATGAGCAGTTCTTC CSAIDHEQFF TRBV20-1 . TRBJ2-1 .
TGTGCCAGCAGCTTAGATGGGTCAGGGGATGAGCAGTACTTC CASSLDGSGDEQYF TRBV7-6 . TRBJ2-7 few
TGTGCCAGCAGTTTACAGGGGAACTATAATCAGCCCCAGCATTTT CASSLQGNYNQPQHF TRBV28 . TRBJ1-5 .
TGTGCCAGCAGTTTACTACGGGACATTGCCCTGGGCACTGAAGCTTTCTTT CASSLLRDIALGTEAFF TRBV12-3/TRBV12-4 . TRBJ1-1 few
TGTGCCAGCAGTATGCACGGGGATCTCAATTCACCCCTCCACTTT CASSMHGDLNSPLHF TRBV2 . TRBJ1-6 .
TGCAGTGCTTTGGACAGGGGCGAGCCCCAGCATTTT CSALDRGEPQHF TRBV20-1 TRBD1 TRBJ1-5 few
TGCGCCAGCAGCGCCGGGGACACTCGGGACAATGAGCAGTTCTTC CASSAGDTRDNEQFF TRBV5-1 . TRBJ2-1 .
TGCGCCAGCAGCCTTGGCTGGGGGAGGACTGAAGCTTTCTTT CASSLGWGRTEAFF TRBV4-3 . TRBJ1-1 .
TGTGCCAGCAGCTTAGGACAGGTAGAGACCCAGTACTTC CASSLGQVETQYF TRBV7-2 . TRBJ2-5 few
TGTGCCAGCAGCAAACAGGGCAGCAATCAGCCCCAGCATTTT CASSKQGSNQPQHF TRBV7-2 . TRBJ1-5 few
TGTGCCAGCTCCCGGGTTCGTCGAAACCAAGAGACCCAGTACTTC CASSRVRRNQETQYF TRBV12-3/TRBV12-4 . TRBJ2-5 .
TGTGCCAGCAGCTTATTAAGCGGGGTCACAGATACGCAGTATTTT CASSLLSGVTDTQYF TRBV7-2 TRBD2 TRBJ2-3 few
TGCGCCAGCAGCCAAGCCGGGACAAACACTGAAGCTTTCTTT CASSQAGTNTEAFF TRBV5-1 . TRBJ1-1 many
TGCAGTGCTAGGAAGGCCAGGGGCAGACCTGAAGCTTTCTTT CSARKARGRPEAFF TRBV20-1 . TRBJ1-1 few
TGTGCCAGCAGTTTGGGGGGGCCGTGGACCGGGGAGCTGTTTTTT CASSLGGPWTGELFF TRBV12-3/TRBV12-4 . TRBJ2-2 many
TGTGCCAGCAGTTACACGGGAAGGGAGGACACTGAAGCTTTCTTT CASSYTGREDTEAFF TRBV6-5 . TRBJ1-1 once
TGCAGTGCTGGACAGCTGAGCAATCAGCCCCAGCATTTT CSAGQLSNQPQHF TRBV20-1 . TRBJ1-5 few
TGCAGTGCTTGGGTTCTTGGCAGGCCGAATGAAAAACTGTTTTTT CSAWVLGRPNEKLFF TRBV20-1 . TRBJ1-4 .
TGCAGTGCTCCCAGGTTTCAAGAGACCCAGTACTTC CSAPRFQETQYF TRBV20-1 . TRBJ2-5 .
TGTGCCAGCAGCCAAGGGGTCTTTCGGTATTTT CASSQGVFRYF TRBV3-1 . TRBJ2-3 few
TGTGCCAGCAGCTCGTCGACAGGGGGGCATTCACCCCTCCACTTT CASSSSTGGHSPLHF TRBV7-9 TRBD1 TRBJ1-6 .
TGTGCCTGCAGCACAGAACAGGGTCAGCCCCAGCATTTT CACSTEQGQPQHF TRBV12-3/TRBV12-4 . TRBJ1-5 .
TGTGCCATCAGTGACCACGGGGGGGGCGTTGATGAGCAGTTCTTC CAISDHGGGVDEQFF TRBV10-3 TRBD2 TRBJ2-1 few
TGTGCCAGCAGTTACTCGTCGAGACTAGCTGGAGAGACCCAGTACTTC CASSYSSRLAGETQYF TRBV6-5 TRBD2 TRBJ2-5 many
TGTGCCAGCAGCCAAGATGGTTGGGGCAGCAACACTGAAGCTTTCTTT CASSQDGWGSNTEAFF TRBV4-2 . TRBJ1-1 .
TGTGCCAGCAGCTTAGAGGCTGGTGCAACTAATGAAAAACTGTTTTTT CASSLEAGATNEKLFF TRBV7-8 . TRBJ1-4 few
TGTGCCAGCAGTTTAGGATTCGGGACTAGCGGGGCCCTGTCGAGGGAGACCCAGTACTTC CASSLGFGTSGALSRETQYF TRBV27 TRBD2 TRBJ2-5 few